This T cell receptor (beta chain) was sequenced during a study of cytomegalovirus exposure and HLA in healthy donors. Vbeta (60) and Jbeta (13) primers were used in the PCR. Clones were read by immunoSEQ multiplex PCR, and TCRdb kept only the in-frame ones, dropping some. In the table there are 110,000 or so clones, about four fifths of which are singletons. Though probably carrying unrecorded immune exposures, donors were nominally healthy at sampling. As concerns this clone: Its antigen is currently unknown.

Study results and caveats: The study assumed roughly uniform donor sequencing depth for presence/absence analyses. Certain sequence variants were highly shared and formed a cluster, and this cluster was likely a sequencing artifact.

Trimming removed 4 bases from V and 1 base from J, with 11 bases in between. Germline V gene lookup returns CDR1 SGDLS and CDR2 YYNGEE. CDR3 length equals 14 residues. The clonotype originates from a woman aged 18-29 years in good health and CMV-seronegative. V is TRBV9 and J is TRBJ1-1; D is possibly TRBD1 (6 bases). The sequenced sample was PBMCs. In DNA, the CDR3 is TGTGCCAGCAGCACCCAGACAGGGAACACTGAAGCTTTCTTT. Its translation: CASSTQTGNTEAFF. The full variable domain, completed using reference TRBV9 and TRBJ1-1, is DSGVTQTPKHLITATGQRVTLRCSPRSGDLSVYWYQQSLDQGLQFLIQYYNGEERAKGNILERFSAQQFPDLHSELNLSSLELGDSALYFCASSTQTGNTEAFFGQGTRLTVV.